The sequence of this TCR beta chain was determined in a study of blood T cell repertoires in COVID-19. Study overall: Samples came from the United States, Italy and Spain, spanning acute and convalescent COVID-19. PBMCs, B-cell-depleted T cells, or T cells were the source of the cDNA or gDNA that made up the material.

Authors' data handling: By means of reference gene primer amplification, nucleated cell counts were estimated. Method: immunoSEQ multiplex PCR; TCRdb's copy keeps in-frame clones and lacks some. V and J calls and clone size are as listed in that table; D and trimming were resolved from the DNA. The sample consists of 150,000 to 200,000 clones, under 85% of them appearing once. Trimming removed 3 bases from V and 4 bases from J; junction bases left unmatched: 7. Germline lookup yields CDR1 SGDLS and CDR2 YYNGEE. This CDR3 has 15 residues. The TCR originated in a man aged 60 to 75 who had recovered from COVID-19. The chain joins TRBV9 to TRBJ2-1, with 7 bases that match TRBD2. The sequenced sample was peripheral blood. Here the CDR3 DNA reads TGTGCCAGCAGCGCCCGGGACTATACGTACAATGAGCAGTTCTTC. This translates into CASSARDYTYNEQFF. Variable domain in full (rest from reference TRBV9 and TRBJ2-1): DSGVTQTPKHLITATGQRVTLRCSPRSGDLSVYWYQQSLDQGLQFLIQYYNGEERAKGNILERFSAQQFPDLHSELNLSSLELGDSALYFCASSARDYTYNEQFFGPGTRLTVL.